The rows below give T cell receptor beta chains drawn from one sample of a study of somatic mutations in cytotoxic T cells in rheumatoid arthritis. Produced via immunoSEQ multiplex PCR; TCRdb's table is partial and in-frame only. The sample consists of 15,000 to 20,000 clones, approximately 82% of them appearing once. Input material: CD8+ T cells sorted from blood. The receptor set was obtained from an adult with rheumatoid arthritis. Both conserved end residues are part of each CDR3. Each record gives: V gene, J gene, D gene, CDR3 protein. A D gene is named only where the DNA matches it firmly.

TRBV19	TRBJ2-2	.	CASRYEGYAGELFF
TRBV4-1	TRBJ2-7	TRBD2	CASSQAGREEQYF
TRBV2	TRBJ2-7	.	CASSEFAVEQYF
TRBV29-1	TRBJ2-5	.	CSVPRGIQETQYF
TRBV5-1	TRBJ1-1	.	CASSSHGGSDEEAFF
TRBV6-5	.	.	CASSSVAGPSYEQYF
TRBV6-1	TRBJ2-2	TRBD1	CASSESAGGIFGELFF
TRBV10-1	TRBJ2-3	.	CASSVGGRTDTQYF
TRBV9	TRBJ2-5	.	CASSVGPNRVGETQYF
TRBV5-4	TRBJ2-1	.	CASSLDRHVLEYNEQFF
TRBV7-9	TRBJ2-7	TRBD2	CASSSGGGIHEQYF
TRBV11-2	TRBJ2-1	TRBD2	CASSESGSFYNEQFF
TRBV7-9	TRBJ2-1	TRBD1	CASSPHSGTGHYNEQFF
TRBV7-6	TRBJ1-4	TRBD1	CASSSGQGEGKKLFF
TRBV21-1	TRBJ2-6	.	CASSKALSGQGARGANVLTF
TRBV27	TRBJ1-3	.	CASSSRDKGNTIYF
TRBV6-6	TRBJ1-2	.	CASSYADALSGYTF
TRBV4-1	TRBJ1-4	.	CASSPIQTIEKLFF
TRBV5-4	TRBJ2-7	.	CASSLGHSYEQYF
TRBV27	TRBJ2-5	.	CASSLSGDQETQYF
TRBV7-9	TRBJ1-5	.	CASSHVGSNQPQHF
TRBV7-2	TRBJ1-4	.	CASRGLGEKKLFF
TRBV30	TRBJ2-7	TRBD1	CAWSATGGAAEQYF
TRBV5-1	TRBJ2-7	.	CASNPGLTYEQYF
TRBV10-3	TRBJ2-7	.	CAISESSEQYF
TRBV6-4	TRBJ1-1	TRBD1	CASSAPGTGADEAFF
TRBV11-3	TRBJ1-2	TRBD1	CASNSEDRDGYTF
TRBV13	TRBJ1-2	.	CASSLGTEYGYTF
TRBV11-2	TRBJ1-1	.	CASSLGPTAGTEAFF
TRBV4-1	TRBJ2-1	TRBD2	CASSQDPSGGAPYNEQFF
TRBV4-1	TRBJ1-2	.	CASSQDLGTSYGYTF
TRBV5-1	TRBJ2-1	.	CASSFGGLIYNEQFF
TRBV27	TRBJ2-3	.	CASSYVSDTQYF
TRBV13	TRBJ2-1	TRBD2	CASSIWTSGGDNEQFF
TRBV6-5	TRBJ2-1	TRBD2	CASSPRAGGMNEQFF
TRBV2	TRBJ2-7	TRBD1	CASFGTGGYEQYF